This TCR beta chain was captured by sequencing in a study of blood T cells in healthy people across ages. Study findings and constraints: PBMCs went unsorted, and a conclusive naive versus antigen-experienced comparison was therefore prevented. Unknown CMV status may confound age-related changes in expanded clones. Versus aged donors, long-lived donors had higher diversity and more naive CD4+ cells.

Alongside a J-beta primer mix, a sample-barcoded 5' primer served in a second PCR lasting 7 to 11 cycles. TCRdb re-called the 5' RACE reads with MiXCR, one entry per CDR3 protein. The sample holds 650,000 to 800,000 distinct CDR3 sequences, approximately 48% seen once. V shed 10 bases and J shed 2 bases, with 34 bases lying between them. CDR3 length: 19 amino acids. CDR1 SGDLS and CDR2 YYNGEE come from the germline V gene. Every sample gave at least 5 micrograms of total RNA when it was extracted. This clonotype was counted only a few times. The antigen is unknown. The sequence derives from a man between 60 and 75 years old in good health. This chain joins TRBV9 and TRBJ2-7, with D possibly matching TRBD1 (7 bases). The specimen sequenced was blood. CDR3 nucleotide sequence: TGTGCCCCAAAGTGGCAAAGACAGGGAGGAGTAAGACCAACCTACGAGCAGTACTTC. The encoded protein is CAPKWQRQGGVRPTYEQYF.